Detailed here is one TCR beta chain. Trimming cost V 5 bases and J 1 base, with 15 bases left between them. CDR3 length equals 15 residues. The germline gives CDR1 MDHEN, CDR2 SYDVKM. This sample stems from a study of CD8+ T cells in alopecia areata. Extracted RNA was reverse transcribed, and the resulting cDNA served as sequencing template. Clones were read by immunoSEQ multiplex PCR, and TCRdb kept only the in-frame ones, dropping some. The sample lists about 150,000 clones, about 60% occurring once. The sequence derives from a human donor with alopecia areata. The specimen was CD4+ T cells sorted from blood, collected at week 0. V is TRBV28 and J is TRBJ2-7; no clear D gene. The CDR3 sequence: CASSPPEPPSYEQYF. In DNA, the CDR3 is TGTGCCAGCAGTCCTCCGGAGCCGCCATCCTACGAGCAGTACTTC.